The 11 T cell receptor beta chains presented below share a single source sample, sequenced in a study of shared clonotypes between healthy human individuals. Generated by immunoSEQ multiplex PCR, the TCRdb table keeps only in-frame clones and is missing some. Of some 2,000,000 clones in the sample, 85% to 95% are singletons; the top ten hold roughly 0.13%. The material sequenced was naive CD4+ T cells sorted from blood. Subset here: CD45RA+ positively selected. The receptors come from a man younger than 30 in good health.

This chain uses TRBV6-6 with TRBJ1-6; 7 nucleotides line up with TRBD1. The junction had 2 bases not matched to a gene; V was cut back by 5 bases and J by 7 bases. Per germline, CDR1 MNHNY and CDR2 SVGAGI (reference sequence). The CDR3 runs 13 residues. Written as DNA, the CDR3 is TGTGCCAGCAGTGCGACAGGGAATTCACCCCTCCACTTT. Translation gives CASSATGNSPLHF.

CDR3 nucleotide sequence: TGTGCCAGCAGTTCCAAAGGGGCCAGCTCCTACGAGCAGTACTTC. Translated, it gives CASSSKGASSYEQYF. This chain links TRBV27 with TRBJ2-7; maybe TRBD1 (5 bases). Germline CDR1 is MNHEY and CDR2 is SMNVEV (reference sequence). Trimming took 4 bases from V and 0 from J, leaving 13 bases between them. The CDR3 extends over 15 amino acids.

The DNA of the CDR3 is TGTGCCAGCAGTTTTGTCTCCGAATTCACCGGGGAGCTGTTTTTT. Translated: CASSFVSEFTGELFF. This chain connects TRBV28 to TRBJ2-2; D remains ambiguous. This CDR3 is built from 15 residues. In germline, CDR1 is MDHEN, CDR2 SYDVKM. V lost 3 bases and J 4 bases, leaving 12 bases between the germline ends.

The chain employs TRBV2 and TRBJ1-2, with TRBD1 identical over 9 bases. CDR3 length equals 14 residues. V dropped 5 bases and J dropped 6; count of bases not matched to a gene: 7. Germline V gene sequence: CDR1 SNHLY, CDR2 FYNNEI. The CDR3 spells CASSSQGAGDGYTF. The CDR3 DNA reads as TGTGCCAGCAGTTCACAGGGGGCCGGTGATGGCTACACCTTC.

As DNA, the CDR3 is TGTGCCAGCTCACCACCAGGGCAGGGGAGCTCCTACAATGAGCAGTTCTTC. Its translation is CASSPPGQGSSYNEQFF. This chain links TRBV18 with TRBJ2-1; D is perhaps TRBD1 (6 bases). Trimming removed 0 bases at V and 0 bases at J, with 12 bases between. Per germline, CDR1 KGHSH and CDR2 LQKENI. There are 17 residues in the CDR3.

The V call is TRBV27, the J call TRBJ2-7, with 12 bases identical to TRBD2. The CDR3 consists of 16 residues. The V segment lost 5 bases and the J segment 4 bases; nucleotides outside the gene matches: 9. Per the germline V gene, CDR1 is MNHEY and CDR2 is SMNVEV (reference sequence). This CDR3 reads CASSPDRLAGVYEQYF. For the CDR3, the DNA is TGTGCCAGCAGTCCCGACCGACTAGCGGGAGTGTACGAGCAGTACTTC.

This clone was recorded only once. This chain uses TRBV5-4 with TRBJ2-7; D may correspond to TRBD1 or TRBD2 (5 bases each). In germline, CDR1 is SGHNT, CDR2 YYREEE (reference sequence). Trimming cost V 5 bases and J 12 bases, with 18 bases left between them. The CDR3 spans 12 residues. The CDR3 is CASSLRTGPLYF. CDR3 nucleotides: TGTGCCAGCAGTTTAAGGACGGGACCTTTGTACTTC.

This chain connects TRBV28 to TRBJ2-5, with a weak D call TRBD2 (7 bases). Trimming took 10 bases from V and 5 from J, leaving 14 bases between them. This CDR3 spans 12 amino acids. The V gene's germline CDR1 is MDHEN and CDR2 SYDVKM. CDR3 in DNA: TGTGCCACCTCTGGGGGGGCCGAGACCCAGTACTTC. Translated, it gives CATSGGAETQYF.

This sequence joins TRBV30 and TRBJ1-2; D possibly corresponds to TRBD1 (6 bases). CDR1 is GTSNPN, CDR2 SVGIG, per germline (reference sequence). The CDR3 consists of 12 residues. V was trimmed by 4 bases and J by 6 bases, leaving 12 bases between them. The DNA for the CDR3 is TGTGCCTGGAACAGGGACCTGAATGGCTACACCTTC. It is translated as CAWNRDLNGYTF.

The CDR3 coding sequence is TGTGCCTGGGGACGGGGCTATGGCTACACCTTC. It encodes CAWGRGYGYTF. The chain recombines TRBV30 with TRBJ1-2; the D is unclear. This CDR3 has 11 residues. Germline V CDR1 and CDR2: GTSNPN, SVGIG (reference sequence). The ends were cut back, 5 bases at V and 4 bases at J, with 8 bases in the middle.

The count of this clone is one. The rearrangement uses TRBV10-3 and TRBJ2-7, with D possibly TRBD2 on 6 matching bases. V shed 6 bases and J shed 6 bases, with 12 bases lying between them. Germline values: CDR1 ENHRY, CDR2 SYGVKD. CDR3 length: 12 residues. The chain's CDR3 is CAIRDTGGEQYF. The CDR3 nucleotides are TGTGCCATCAGGGACACCGGGGGCGAGCAGTACTTC.